These T cell receptor beta chains were read from a single sample in a study of blood T cell repertoires in COVID-19. The protocol was immunoSEQ multiplex PCR, while the TCRdb copy is restricted to in-frame clones and leaves out a portion. The sample contains about 290,000 clones, 75% to 90% of which appear only once. The sample was PBMCs or T cells enriched from blood (not recorded which). These receptors originate from a woman in her 40s who had recovered from COVID-19. Both conserved end residues are part of each CDR3. A D gene is named only where the DNA matches it firmly. Clone size is stated in some rows and not others, as once, few, many or a class when expanded.

V gene: TRBV2
clone size: NA
J gene: TRBJ2-1
D gene: NA
CDR3 DNA: TGTGCCAGCAGTGAAGGGGGTAGGGGGAACAATGAGCAGTTCTTC
CDR3 protein: CASSEGGRGNNEQFF

V gene: TRBV7-9
clone size: NA
J gene: TRBJ1-4
D gene: TRBD1
CDR3 DNA: TGTGCCAGCACCCCCTCCGGGACAGGGCACGAAAAACTGTTTTTT
CDR3 protein: CASTPSGTGHEKLFF

V gene: TRBV6-5
clone size: NA
J gene: TRBJ1-2
D gene: TRBD1
CDR3 DNA: TGTGCCAGCAGTTCGGGGTTCAGGGGGGACTATGGCTACACCTTC
CDR3 protein: CASSSGFRGDYGYTF

V gene: TRBV7-2
clone size: NA
J gene: TRBJ1-3
D gene: NA
CDR3 DNA: TGTGCCAGCAGCCCCAGAGGCCCTGGAAACACCATATATTTT
CDR3 protein: CASSPRGPGNTIYF

V gene: TRBV5-5
clone size: NA
J gene: TRBJ2-5
D gene: NA
CDR3 DNA: TGTGCCAGCAGCTTGGCGAGCAGGGCGGTGGAGACCCAGTACTTC
CDR3 protein: CASSLASRAVETQYF

V gene: TRBV7-2
clone size: NA
J gene: TRBJ1-2
D gene: TRBD1
CDR3 DNA: TGTGCCAGCAGCACGGGTGGGACAGGGACTTGGGATGGCTACACCTTC
CDR3 protein: CASSTGGTGTWDGYTF

V gene: TRBV7-3
clone size: NA
J gene: TRBJ1-1
D gene: NA
CDR3 DNA: TGTGCCAGCAGCTTAATCCCAGGGTTGTCGACTGAAGCTTTCTTT
CDR3 protein: CASSLIPGLSTEAFF

V gene: TRBV19
clone size: NA
J gene: TRBJ1-1
D gene: NA
CDR3 DNA: TGTGCCAGTAGTCCCTTGAGTTGGAACACTGAAGCTTTCTTT
CDR3 protein: CASSPLSWNTEAFF

V gene: TRBV4-1
clone size: NA
J gene: TRBJ1-4
D gene: TRBD1
CDR3 DNA: TGCGCCAGCAGCCAAGATCTGCAGGGGGCTTCAGCTGAAAAACTGTTTTTT
CDR3 protein: CASSQDLQGASAEKLFF

V gene: TRBV30
clone size: NA
J gene: TRBJ1-5
D gene: TRBD1
CDR3 DNA: TGTGCCTGGAGCGCCGGGACAGGGTGGTGGGATCAGCCCCAGCATTTT
CDR3 protein: CAWSAGTGWWDQPQHF

V gene: TRBV4-2
clone size: once
J gene: TRBJ1-1
D gene: NA
CDR3 DNA: TGTGCCAGCAGCCAAGACTCCCTGGGGGGAACTGAAGCTTTCTTT
CDR3 protein: CASSQDSLGGTEAFF

V gene: TRBV30
clone size: once
J gene: TRBJ1-2
D gene: TRBD1
CDR3 DNA: TGTGCCTTCCACAGGGGGCTACATGGCTACACCTTC
CDR3 protein: CAFHRGLHGYTF

V gene: TRBV5-5
clone size: once
J gene: TRBJ1-1
D gene: TRBD1
CDR3 DNA: TGTGCCAGCAGCTTGAGACAGGGAGGCACTGAAGCTTTCTTT
CDR3 protein: CASSLRQGGTEAFF

V gene: TRBV18
clone size: NA
J gene: TRBJ2-6
D gene: NA
CDR3 DNA: TGTGCCAGCTCACCCGGTTACCCCAACGTCCTGACTTTC
CDR3 protein: CASSPGYPNVLTF

V gene: TRBV15
clone size: NA
J gene: TRBJ2-1
D gene: TRBD1
CDR3 DNA: TGTGCCACCAGCAGAGACCCAACAGGGGAAGGGCAGTTCTTC
CDR3 protein: CATSRDPTGEGQFF

V gene: TRBV5-1
clone size: NA
J gene: TRBJ2-3
D gene: NA
CDR3 DNA: TGCGCCAGCAGCTGGCAGCGCGGAAGCACAGATACGCAGTATTTT
CDR3 protein: CASSWQRGSTDTQYF

V gene: TRBV11-1
clone size: NA
J gene: TRBJ2-3
D gene: TRBD1
CDR3 DNA: TGTGCCAGCAGCCTGACAGGGTGGCGGACAGATACGCAGTATTTT
CDR3 protein: CASSLTGWRTDTQYF

V gene: TRBV5-1
clone size: NA
J gene: TRBJ2-3
D gene: NA
CDR3 DNA: TGCGCCAGCAGCTTAGGGCGGGCCCGCACAGATACGCAGTATTTT
CDR3 protein: CASSLGRARTDTQYF

V gene: TRBV30
clone size: once
J gene: TRBJ1-1
D gene: TRBD1
CDR3 DNA: TGTGCCTGGAGTCCGATCGACAGGGGGGTGCCTGAAGCTTTCTTT
CDR3 protein: CAWSPIDRGVPEAFF

V gene: TRBV4-3
clone size: NA
J gene: TRBJ1-2
D gene: NA
CDR3 DNA: TGCGCCAGCAGCCTGCGAGGGTCCTATGGCTACACCTTC
CDR3 protein: CASSLRGSYGYTF

V gene: TRBV7-2
clone size: NA
J gene: TRBJ1-4
D gene: NA
CDR3 DNA: TGTGCCAGCAGCTTACAGGGGATAAGGGAAAAACTGTTTTTT
CDR3 protein: CASSLQGIREKLFF

V gene: TRBV27
clone size: NA
J gene: TRBJ2-3
D gene: NA
CDR3 DNA: TGTGCCAGCAGTTTCGGGGGGCCTTTGGATACGCAGTATTTT
CDR3 protein: CASSFGGPLDTQYF

V gene: TRBV11-2
clone size: NA
J gene: TRBJ2-3
D gene: TRBD2
CDR3 DNA: TGTGCCAGCAGCTCAATTAGGACTAGCGGACCCCGCACAGATACGCAGTATTTT
CDR3 protein: CASSSIRTSGPRTDTQYF

V gene: TRBV6-6
clone size: NA
J gene: TRBJ2-7
D gene: TRBD2
CDR3 DNA: TGTGCCAGCAGTGGGGGGGACTCCAGCTACGAGCAGTACTTC
CDR3 protein: CASSGGDSSYEQYF

V gene: TRBV7-3
clone size: once
J gene: TRBJ2-2
D gene: NA
CDR3 DNA: TGTGCCAGCAGCTCGGGCGGGGAGCTGTTTTTT
CDR3 protein: CASSSGGELFF

V gene: TRBV19
clone size: NA
J gene: TRBJ1-1
D gene: NA
CDR3 DNA: TGTGCCAGTAGTCAGGTTGGTTTGGGAGCTTTCTTT
CDR3 protein: CASSQVGLGAFF

V gene: TRBV27
clone size: NA
J gene: TRBJ1-1
D gene: TRBD1
CDR3 DNA: TGTGCCAGCAGATACACAGGGGAACAGGCGAACACTGAAGCTTTCTTT
CDR3 protein: CASRYTGEQANTEAFF

V gene: TRBV2
clone size: once
J gene: TRBJ1-2
D gene: NA
CDR3 DNA: TGTGCCAGCAGTGAAGAGGCGGCGAGTGGCTACACCTTC
CDR3 protein: CASSEEAASGYTF

V gene: TRBV7-8
clone size: once
J gene: TRBJ2-2
D gene: TRBD2
CDR3 DNA: TGTGCCAGCAGCTCTCGGGGGGGACACGGGGAGCTGTTTTTT
CDR3 protein: CASSSRGGHGELFF

V gene: TRBV5-5
clone size: NA
J gene: TRBJ1-4
D gene: NA
CDR3 DNA: TGTGCCAGCAGCTTGGTCCAGGGGATGAGTGAAAAACTGTTTTTT
CDR3 protein: CASSLVQGMSEKLFF

V gene: TRBV6-5
clone size: NA
J gene: TRBJ1-1
D gene: NA
CDR3 DNA: TGTGCCAGCAGTCCCCAGGGCAGCTGGACCACTGAAGCTTTCTTT
CDR3 protein: CASSPQGSWTTEAFF

V gene: TRBV6-2/TRBV6-3
clone size: NA
J gene: TRBJ1-1
D gene: NA
CDR3 DNA: TGTGCCAGCAGTTACTCAGACAGAAACACTGAAGCTTTCTTT
CDR3 protein: CASSYSDRNTEAFF

V gene: TRBV29-1
clone size: NA
J gene: TRBJ2-7
D gene: TRBD2
CDR3 DNA: TGCAGCGTTGATGGCGGGGGGCTCCCTCCTAGGCGGCAGTACTTC
CDR3 protein: CSVDGGGLPPRRQYF

V gene: TRBV5-8
clone size: NA
J gene: TRBJ2-5
D gene: NA
CDR3 DNA: TGTGCCAGCAGCTTGGCGGGGTGGAACTATGAGACCCAGTACTTC
CDR3 protein: CASSLAGWNYETQYF

V gene: TRBV6-6
clone size: few
J gene: TRBJ2-2
D gene: TRBD2
CDR3 DNA: TGTGCCACGGCCGGGACTAGACCGTCCACCGGGGAGCTGTTTTTT
CDR3 protein: CATAGTRPSTGELFF

V gene: TRBV4-2
clone size: NA
J gene: TRBJ2-7
D gene: NA
CDR3 DNA: TGTGCCAGCAGCCAAGATAGGCAGGCCTACGAGCAGTACTTC
CDR3 protein: CASSQDRQAYEQYF

V gene: TRBV5-8
clone size: NA
J gene: TRBJ2-2
D gene: TRBD1
CDR3 DNA: TGTGCCAGCAGCTCCTACAGGGGGCCGAACACCGGGGAGCTGTTTTTT
CDR3 protein: CASSSYRGPNTGELFF

V gene: TRBV30
clone size: NA
J gene: TRBJ1-1
D gene: NA
CDR3 DNA: TGTGCCTGGAGTTCTTGGCGAGGTCGGACTGAAGCTTTCTTT
CDR3 protein: CAWSSWRGRTEAFF

V gene: TRBV7-9
clone size: once
J gene: TRBJ2-1
D gene: TRBD2
CDR3 DNA: TGTGCCAGCAGCGACCGAAGACTAGCGGGGGGGCCTCGATTCAATGAGCAGTTCTTC
CDR3 protein: CASSDRRLAGGPRFNEQFF

V gene: TRBV7-2
clone size: NA
J gene: TRBJ1-2
D gene: NA
CDR3 DNA: TGTGCCAGCAGCTTAGAGAACAGCCCTCGGTGGGGCTACACCTTC
CDR3 protein: CASSLENSPRWGYTF

V gene: TRBV6-5
clone size: NA
J gene: TRBJ2-7
D gene: TRBD2
CDR3 DNA: TGTGCCAGCAGGACTAGCGGGAGGTCCTACGAGCAGTACTTC
CDR3 protein: CASRTSGRSYEQYF

V gene: TRBV11-1
clone size: NA
J gene: TRBJ2-7
D gene: TRBD1
CDR3 DNA: TGTGCCAGCAGCCGCGGACAGGGGGCGGACGAGCAGTACTTC
CDR3 protein: CASSRGQGADEQYF

V gene: TRBV4-2
clone size: NA
J gene: TRBJ2-2
D gene: NA
CDR3 DNA: TGTGCCAGCAGCCCTTGGACAGCGGGGCAAAAAGGGGAGCTGTTTTTT
CDR3 protein: CASSPWTAGQKGELFF

V gene: TRBV7-2
clone size: NA
J gene: TRBJ2-3
D gene: TRBD2
CDR3 DNA: TGTGCCAGCAGCCGGGGGGGCCCAGATACGCAGTATTTT
CDR3 protein: CASSRGGPDTQYF

V gene: TRBV9
clone size: NA
J gene: TRBJ1-2
D gene: TRBD1
CDR3 DNA: TGTGCCAGCAGCGTAGGGCAGGGGGGATATGGCTACACCTTC
CDR3 protein: CASSVGQGGYGYTF

V gene: TRBV5-1
clone size: NA
J gene: TRBJ2-2
D gene: TRBD2
CDR3 DNA: TGCGCCAGCAGCTTACCTTCCGGGACTAGGAACACCGGGGAGCTGTTTTTT
CDR3 protein: CASSLPSGTRNTGELFF

V gene: TRBV5-1
clone size: NA
J gene: TRBJ1-2
D gene: TRBD1
CDR3 DNA: TGCGCCAGCAGTCAGGACAGGGCCAGCTACACCTTC
CDR3 protein: CASSQDRASYTF

V gene: TRBV2
clone size: NA
J gene: TRBJ2-3
D gene: NA
CDR3 DNA: TGTGCCAGCAGTGACTTTCTAAGAGCGCAGTATTTT
CDR3 protein: CASSDFLRAQYF

V gene: TRBV18
clone size: NA
J gene: TRBJ2-1
D gene: NA
CDR3 DNA: TGTGCCAGCTCACCGGAAGGGGTTATCCCCTACAATGAGCAGTTCTTC
CDR3 protein: CASSPEGVIPYNEQFF

V gene: TRBV19
clone size: NA
J gene: TRBJ2-2
D gene: NA
CDR3 DNA: TGTGCCAGTAGTTGGCAGACGAACACCGGGGAGCTGTTTTTT
CDR3 protein: CASSWQTNTGELFF

V gene: TRBV2
clone size: NA
J gene: TRBJ2-7
D gene: NA
CDR3 DNA: TGTGCCAGCAGTGAAGCGCCCCTGACAGGGCAGTACTTC
CDR3 protein: CASSEAPLTGQYF

V gene: TRBV6-5
clone size: NA
J gene: TRBJ2-7
D gene: NA
CDR3 DNA: TGTGCCAGCAATATACCGGGATACATCTACGAGCAGTACTTC
CDR3 protein: CASNIPGYIYEQYF

V gene: TRBV5-1
clone size: NA
J gene: TRBJ1-2
D gene: TRBD1
CDR3 DNA: TGCGCCAGCAGCTTGGATACAGGGGCGAGGTCTAACTATGGCTACACCTTC
CDR3 protein: CASSLDTGARSNYGYTF

V gene: TRBV7-9
clone size: NA
J gene: TRBJ2-1
D gene: TRBD1
CDR3 DNA: TGTGCCAGCAGCTTCAGGGGGAGCTCCTACAATGAGCAGTTCTTC
CDR3 protein: CASSFRGSSYNEQFF

V gene: TRBV5-5
clone size: NA
J gene: TRBJ2-1
D gene: NA
CDR3 DNA: TGTGCCAGCATCGGCGGGCCCTCCTACAATGAGCAGTTCTTC
CDR3 protein: CASIGGPSYNEQFF

V gene: TRBV6-2/TRBV6-3
clone size: NA
J gene: TRBJ2-1
D gene: NA
CDR3 DNA: TGTGCCAGCAGTCCCCCACACCACAATGAGCAGTTCTTC
CDR3 protein: CASSPPHHNEQFF

V gene: TRBV11-2
clone size: NA
J gene: TRBJ1-1
D gene: NA
CDR3 DNA: TGTGCCAGCAGCTACTTTAAGTTTAGAAGAAACACTGAAGCTTTCTTT
CDR3 protein: CASSYFKFRRNTEAFF

V gene: TRBV15
clone size: NA
J gene: TRBJ2-2
D gene: NA
CDR3 DNA: TGTGCCACCAGCAGGTATACTGCGAACACCGGGGAGCTGTTTTTT
CDR3 protein: CATSRYTANTGELFF

V gene: TRBV28
clone size: NA
J gene: TRBJ2-2
D gene: NA
CDR3 DNA: TGTGCCAGCAGTGGCAGGGGACCGGGCACCGGGGAGCTGTTTTTT
CDR3 protein: CASSGRGPGTGELFF

V gene: TRBV18
clone size: NA
J gene: TRBJ2-7
D gene: NA
CDR3 DNA: TGTGCCAGCTCACCGTCCCCCGGGAGCTCCTACGAGCAGTACTTC
CDR3 protein: CASSPSPGSSYEQYF